This is a list of T cell receptor beta chains from one sample in a study of shared clonotypes between healthy human individuals. Generated by immunoSEQ multiplex PCR, the TCRdb table keeps only in-frame clones and is missing some. Of about 590,000 clones in the sample, around 95% were seen once. The sample comprised naive CD8+ T cells sorted from blood. These receptors were obtained from a woman aged 25-40 years in good health. The CDR3 runs from the conserved cysteine through the conserved F or W. A D gene is named only where the DNA matches it firmly. Only some rows state a clone size, as once, few, many or a class for expanded clones.

clone_size: -; d_call: -; v_call: TRBV4-1; j_call: TRBJ2-1; cdr3_nt: TGCGCCAGCAGCCAAGATTCCTTGGGGGTAAGGAATGAGCAGTTCTTC; cdr3_aa: CASSQDSLGVRNEQFF
clone_size: -; d_call: -; v_call: TRBV28; j_call: TRBJ1-1; cdr3_nt: TGTGCCAGCAGTTATTCCATATCGACTGCCTCCATGAACACTGAAGCTTTCTTT; cdr3_aa: CASSYSISTASMNTEAFF
clone_size: -; d_call: -; v_call: TRBV19; j_call: TRBJ2-2; cdr3_nt: TGTGCCAGTAGTATCGGGCAGGACTACACCGGGGAGCTGTTTTTT; cdr3_aa: CASSIGQDYTGELFF
clone_size: -; d_call: -; v_call: TRBV7-8; j_call: TRBJ2-1; cdr3_nt: TGTGCCAGCAGCCCGGGGAGGGGGCACAATGAGCAGTTCTTC; cdr3_aa: CASSPGRGHNEQFF
clone_size: -; d_call: -; v_call: TRBV7-9; j_call: TRBJ1-2; cdr3_nt: TGTGCCAGCAGCTTAGGCAGAGCAGGGGTCCTCTATGGCTACACCTTC; cdr3_aa: CASSLGRAGVLYGYTF
clone_size: -; d_call: TRBD1; v_call: TRBV7-8; j_call: TRBJ1-5; cdr3_nt: TGTGCCAGCACCAAGGGACAGCCCGATCAGCCCCAGCATTTT; cdr3_aa: CASTKGQPDQPQHF
clone_size: -; d_call: -; v_call: TRBV28; j_call: TRBJ1-5; cdr3_nt: TGTGCCAGCATTCGACATATTAGCAATCAGCCCCAGCATTTT; cdr3_aa: CASIRHISNQPQHF
clone_size: -; d_call: -; v_call: TRBV4-1; j_call: TRBJ2-5; cdr3_nt: TGCGCCAGCAGCGAACGGTCGGGAGTAGGGGAGACCCAGTACTTC; cdr3_aa: CASSERSGVGETQYF
clone_size: -; d_call: -; v_call: TRBV6-5; j_call: TRBJ2-5; cdr3_nt: TGTGCCAGCAGTTACTTGGTGGGCTTGGAGACCCAGTACTTC; cdr3_aa: CASSYLVGLETQYF
clone_size: -; d_call: TRBD2; v_call: TRBV29-1; j_call: TRBJ2-3; cdr3_nt: TGCAGCGTTGTTGGGACTAGCGTACGCACAGATACGCAGTATTTT; cdr3_aa: CSVVGTSVRTDTQYF
clone_size: -; d_call: -; v_call: TRBV21-1; j_call: TRBJ2-7; cdr3_nt: TGTGCCAGCAGCAAAAAGCCTAGCGGGACCTACGAGCAGTACTTC; cdr3_aa: CASSKKPSGTYEQYF
clone_size: -; d_call: -; v_call: TRBV27; j_call: TRBJ1-2; cdr3_nt: TGTGCCAGCAGCAAAACGGGAGCTAACTATGGCTACACCTTC; cdr3_aa: CASSKTGANYGYTF
clone_size: -; d_call: TRBD1; v_call: TRBV28; j_call: TRBJ2-7; cdr3_nt: TGTGCCAGCAGTTTAGGACAGGGTTACGAGCAGTACTTC; cdr3_aa: CASSLGQGYEQYF
clone_size: -; d_call: -; v_call: TRBV6-1; j_call: TRBJ2-2; cdr3_nt: TGTGCCATCCTTTTGGGACCGCTCAGGACCGGGGAGCTGTTTTTT; cdr3_aa: CAILLGPLRTGELFF
clone_size: -; d_call: TRBD2; v_call: TRBV2; j_call: TRBJ2-2; cdr3_nt: TGTGCCAGCAGTGCTCCTAGCGGGAGCGGGGAGCTGTTTTTT; cdr3_aa: CASSAPSGSGELFF
clone_size: -; d_call: -; v_call: TRBV6-5; j_call: TRBJ2-1; cdr3_nt: TGTGCCACCGGGGGAGGTGTGCAGTTCTTC; cdr3_aa: CATGGGVQFF
clone_size: -; d_call: -; v_call: TRBV2; j_call: TRBJ1-4; cdr3_nt: TGTGCCAGCAGTGAAGGGGCGGGGGCAGGAGAAAAACTGTTTTTT; cdr3_aa: CASSEGAGAGEKLFF
clone_size: once; d_call: -; v_call: TRBV5-1; j_call: TRBJ2-5; cdr3_nt: TGCGCCAGCAGTCATACATTAGCATCCGATGGAGAGACCCAGTACTTC; cdr3_aa: CASSHTLASDGETQYF
clone_size: few; d_call: -; v_call: TRBV6-5; j_call: TRBJ1-1; cdr3_nt: TGTGCCAGCGCGGGACGGGGGATAACTGAAGCTTTCTTT; cdr3_aa: CASAGRGITEAFF